One sample yielded the 9 T cell receptor beta chains listed below, sequenced in a study of blood T cell repertoires in COVID-19. Some clones are missing from TCRdb's copy, which holds only in-frame ones; the method was immunoSEQ multiplex PCR. The sample shows 250,000 to 300,000 clones, around 90% of them seen only once. The specimen was peripheral blood. The origin of the receptors is a woman aged 40 to 49 with acute or convalescent COVID-19.

The gene calls are TRBV18 and TRBJ1-1; D is unclear. The CDR3 length is 16 residues. V was pared by 3 bases and J by 1 base, with 15 bases between. Germline V gives CDR1 KGHSH, CDR2 LQKENI. The CDR3 region is CASSPTGGPPNTEAFF. The CDR3 region has the DNA TGTGCCAGCTCACCCACGGGAGGACCACCGAACACTGAAGCTTTCTTT.

The chain links TRBV4-1 to TRBJ1-2, with 8 bases fitting TRBD1. This CDR3 contains 15 residues. Germline loops: CDR1 MGHRA, CDR2 YSYEKL. After removal of 0 bases from V and 6 bases from J, the junction contained 6 bases not matched to a gene. CDR3 DNA sequence: TGCGCCAGCAGCCAAGATTTAGGACAGGGACATGGCTACACCTTC. Residues: CASSQDLGQGHGYTF.

The chain employs TRBV7-6 and TRBJ2-1; the match to TRBD2 covers 9 bases. This CDR3 comprises 17 residues. V shed 5 bases and J 0 bases; nucleotides not matched to a gene: 8. In germline, CDR1 is SGHVS, CDR2 FNYEAQ. The CDR3 here is CASSPTMRGGSYNEQFF. CDR3 nucleotide sequence: TGTGCCAGCAGCCCAACAATGCGGGGGGGCTCCTACAATGAGCAGTTCTTC. Variable domain in full (rest from reference TRBV7-6 and TRBJ2-1): GAGVSQSPRYKVTKRGQDVALRCDPISGHVSLYWYRQALGQGPEFLTYFNYEAQQDKSGLPNDRFSAERPEGSISTLTIQRTEQRDSAMYRCASSPTMRGGSYNEQFFGPGTRLTVL.

V and J are TRBV3-1 (or the pseudogene TRBV3-2) and TRBJ2-5; D not certain. The CDR3 has 17 amino acids. The germline V gene has CDR1 LGHDT and CDR2 YNNKEL (reference sequence). V lost 2 bases, J lost 0 bases, and 16 bases lay in between. This chain's CDR3 is CASSQFQRLGDQETQYF. CDR3 in DNA: TGTGCCAGCAGCCAATTCCAAAGGTTAGGAGACCAAGAGACCCAGTACTTC.

The chain recombines TRBV28 with TRBJ1-1; 10 positions match TRBD1. Germline assignment: CDR1 MDHEN and CDR2 SYDVKM. The V segment lost 6 bases and the J segment 9 bases; nucleotides outside the gene matches: 13. The CDR3 contains 15 residues. The CDR3 bases are TGTGCCAGCAGCTACAATACCGGGACAGGGGCCAAAGCTTTCTTT. This codes for CASSYNTGTGAKAFF. Using reference TRBV28 and TRBJ1-1 for the parts outside the CDR3, the full variable domain is DVKVTQSSRYLVKRTGEKVFLECVQDMDHENMFWYRQDPGLGLRLIYFSYDVKMKEKGDIPEGYSVSREKKERFSLILESASTNQTSMYLCASSYNTGTGAKAFFGQGTRLTVV.

The rearrangement uses TRBV25-1 and TRBJ1-5, with 8 bases matching TRBD1. Trimming at V came to 6 bases and at J to 4 bases, leaving 11 bases not matched to a gene. Per the germline V gene, CDR1 is MGHDK and CDR2 is SYGVNS. This CDR3 has 16 residues. CDR3 sequence: CASSTPRTGMNQPQHF. The CDR3 bases are TGTGCCAGCAGCACACCCCGGACAGGGATGAATCAGCCCCAGCATTTT.

The V gene is TRBV7-2, the J gene TRBJ1-5; 8 bases map to TRBD1. Per germline, CDR1 SGHTA and CDR2 FQGNSA. The V and J ends lost 3 bases and 6 bases, in that order; junction bases with no gene match: 7. This CDR3 contains 15 residues. The CDR3 protein is CASSLSLTGVQPQHF. DNA of the CDR3: TGTGCCAGCAGCTTGTCCTTGACAGGGGTTCAGCCCCAGCATTTT.

The chain links TRBV10-3 to TRBJ1-6; D possibly corresponds to TRBD1 (5 bases). This CDR3 is 13 amino acids long. Trimming stripped 7 bases from V and 8 bases from J, with 12 bases between. The germline V gene has CDR1 ENHRY and CDR2 SYGVKD. The CDR3 DNA reads as TGTGCCATCACGGGAGGAGGGGATTCACCCCTCCACTTT. This gives the protein CAITGGGDSPLHF.

This rearrangement joins TRBV7-3 to TRBJ1-1; D unclear. The V gene's germline CDR1 is SGHTA and CDR2 FQGTGA. Trimming removed 5 bases from V and 0 bases from J, with 7 bases in between. The CDR3 extends over 13 amino acids. CDR3 sequence reads: CASSDTVNTEAFF. CDR3 DNA sequence: TGTGCCAGCAGCGATACAGTGAACACTGAAGCTTTCTTT.